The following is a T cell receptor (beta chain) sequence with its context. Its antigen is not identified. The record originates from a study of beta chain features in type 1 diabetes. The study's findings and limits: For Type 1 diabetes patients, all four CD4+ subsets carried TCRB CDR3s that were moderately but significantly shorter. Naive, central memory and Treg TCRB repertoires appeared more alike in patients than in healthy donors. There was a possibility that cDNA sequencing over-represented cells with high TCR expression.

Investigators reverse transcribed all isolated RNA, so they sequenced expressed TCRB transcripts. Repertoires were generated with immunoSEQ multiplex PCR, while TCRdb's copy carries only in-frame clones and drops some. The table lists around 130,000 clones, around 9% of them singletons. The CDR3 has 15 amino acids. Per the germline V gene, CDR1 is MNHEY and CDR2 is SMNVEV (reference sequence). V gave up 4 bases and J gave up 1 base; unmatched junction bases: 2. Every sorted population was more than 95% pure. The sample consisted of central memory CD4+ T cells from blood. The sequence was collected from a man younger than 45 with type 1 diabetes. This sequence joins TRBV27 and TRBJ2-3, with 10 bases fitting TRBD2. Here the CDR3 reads CASSSSGGGTDTQYF. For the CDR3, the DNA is TGTGCCAGCAGTTCTAGCGGGGGTGGCACAGATACGCAGTATTTT.